This T cell receptor beta chain was captured in a study of Ad26.COV2.S vaccination and SARS-CoV-2 variants. Clones were read by immunoSEQ multiplex PCR, and TCRdb kept only the in-frame ones, dropping some. The sample has 250,000 to 300,000 clones; about 89% are singletons. The CDR3 is 14 residues long. The V and J ends lost 4 bases and 8 bases respectively, with 15 bases between them. CDR1 is SGHRS and CDR2 is YFSETQ in the germline V gene. Indicated treatment: roughly 19 received Ad26.COV2.S at low or high dose, single or two shots; 5 received placebo; per-sample allocation not given. Sampling was performed 63 days after the first vaccine or placebo injection.

This receptor was taken from a person between 18 and 65 years old who received the Ad26.COV2.S COVID-19 vaccine or a placebo. The specimen comprised peripheral blood, sampled in a trial of Ad26.COV2.S vaccine versus placebo. The V and J genes are TRBV5-1 and TRBJ1-4; a possible D gene is TRBD1 (5 bases). The CDR3 region has the DNA TGCGCCAGCAGCCTGACGCAGGGAGGAGAAAAACTGTTTTTT. This translates into CASSLTQGGEKLFF.